Listed here are 19 T cell receptor beta chains from one sample, sequenced in a study of T cells after yellow fever vaccination (dated by TCRdb to between 2019 and 2020). Library generation was performed with 5' RACE. Data came from an Illumina HiSeq 2500. TCRdb reprocessed the public reads (quality trimming at Q25 with fastp, clone calling with MiXCR) and kept in-frame beta chains. Each entry is one CDR3 protein sequence, shown with its most common DNA and genes. Recorded for this sample are roughly 310,000 distinct CDR3 sequences; roughly 8.7% of them occurred a single time. Roughly 18% of the sample is held by the ten biggest clonotypes. Reading the label with the study, this specimen's treatment or condition is: live attenuated yellow fever vaccine strain. The source was PBMCs, collected on the day of the first yellow fever vaccination. These receptors were collected from a man younger than 35 who received the YFV17D yellow fever vaccine.

Many counts were recorded for this clonotype. V is TRBV5-1 and J is TRBJ1-1, with D possibly being TRBD1 (6 bases). V gave up 4 bases and J gave up 2 bases, with 12 bases separating them. This CDR3 contains 14 residues. Germline CDR1 and CDR2: SGHRS and YFSETQ. In nucleotides, the CDR3 is TGCGCCAGCAGCCCCTGGGGGGGCAACACTGAAGCTTTCTTT. Translating it yields CASSPWGGNTEAFF.

The rearrangement joins TRBV6-2 or TRBV6-3 to TRBJ2-7, with 7 nucleotides matching TRBD2. Germline trimming cut 6 bases from V and 1 base from J; bases unmatched to any gene: 6. Germline V gives CDR1 MNHEY, CDR2 SVGEGT. The CDR3 is 14 amino acids. CDR3 nucleotides: TGTGCCAGCAGCCGACCGGGGGGATCCTACGAGCAGTACGTC. It specifies CASSRPGGSYEQYV.

This clonotype was seen ten or more times. J is TRBJ2-5 and V is TRBV2; 7 positions agree with TRBD1. J lost 1 base, V lost 6 bases, and 8 bases had no gene match. Germline CDR1 reads SNHLY; CDR2 reads FYNNEI. The CDR3 extends over 15 amino acids. The CDR3 nucleotides are TGTGCCAGCAGCAAAAATCCAGGGGGCCAAGAGACCCAGTACTTC. It encodes CASSKNPGGQETQYF.

This clonotype was counted between two and nine times. The V and J genes are TRBV7-2 and TRBJ2-1, with a possible D match to TRBD2 (6 bases). The CDR3 covers 14 residues. Trimming stripped 4 bases from V and 3 bases from J, with 10 bases between. Germline lookup yields CDR1 SGHTA and CDR2 FQGNSA. CDR3 protein: CASSSGTFYNEQFF. As DNA, the CDR3 is TGTGCCAGCAGCTCGGGGACTTTCTACAATGAGCAGTTCTTC. The whole variable domain, filled in from reference TRBV7-2 and TRBJ2-1, reads GAGVSQSPSNKVTEKGKDVELRCDPISGHTALYWYRQSLGQGLEFLIYFQGNSAPDKSGLPSDRFSAERTGGSVSTLTIQRTQQEDSAVYLCASSSGTFYNEQFFGPGTRLTVL.

The J gene is TRBJ2-1, the V gene TRBV13; TRBD1 is a possible D gene (6 bases). Per the germline V gene, CDR1 is PRHDT and CDR2 is FYEKMQ (reference sequence). V was pared by 5 bases and J by 1 base, with 15 bases between. CDR3 length equals 16 residues. Written as DNA, the CDR3 is TGTGCCAGCAGCCTGGAAGACAGGCCATCCTACAATGAGCAGTTCTTC. This encodes CASSLEDRPSYNEQFF.

The chain joins TRBV3-1 to TRBJ2-1, with D tentatively TRBD2 (6 bases). The V end was cut by 4 bases, the J end by 5 bases, with 15 bases between. In germline, CDR1 is LGHDT, CDR2 YNNKEL (reference sequence). The CDR3 runs 15 residues. CDR3 DNA: TGTGCCAGCAGCCGAGGGGCGGGATTAGACAATGAGCAGTTCTTC. Its protein is CASSRGAGLDNEQFF.

This clonotype was detected many times. The gene calls are TRBV5-1 and TRBJ2-3; D is tentatively TRBD1 or TRBD2 (5 bases each). CDR1 and CDR2 (germline): SGHRS, YFSETQ. The ends were cut back, 0 bases at V and 4 bases at J, with 15 bases in the middle. The CDR3 runs to 16 residues. CDR3 nucleotide sequence: TGCGCCAGCAGCTTGGGGGGGATGCTACTGCCAGATACGCAGTATTTT. Its protein is CASSLGGMLLPDTQYF.

The table lists this clonotype with many counts. The chain couples TRBV6-2 or TRBV6-3 to TRBJ2-3; the D is unclear. The CDR3 totals 13 residues. Trimming shortened V by 6 bases and J by 6 bases, and 13 bases separated the two germline ends. The germline V gene has CDR1 MNHEY and CDR2 SVGEGT. DNA of the CDR3: TGTGCCAGCAGGGATTGGAGTTTGGATACGCAGTATTTT. This encodes CASRDWSLDTQYF.

V is TRBV7-3 and J is TRBJ2-3; 11 bases are a match to TRBD2. Trimming removed 3 bases from V and 3 bases from J; junction bases left unmatched: 5. This CDR3 has 16 amino acids. Germline V gene lookup returns CDR1 SGHTA and CDR2 FQGTGA. In nucleotides, the CDR3 is TGTGCCAGCAGCTTGATAGCGGGGGGGAGGACAGATACGCAGTATTTT. It translates to CASSLIAGGRTDTQYF.

The rearrangement links TRBV5-1 to TRBJ2-5; D remains unclear. V lost 4 bases and J lost 5, with 15 bases in between. The CDR3 sequence is 14 residues long. The germline V gene encodes CDR1 SGHRS and CDR2 YFSETQ. CDR3 in DNA: TGCGCCAGCAGCCTGATTGGCCGGCTCGAGACCCAGTACTTC. It codes for CASSLIGRLETQYF. Full variable domain (missing parts from reference TRBV5-1 and TRBJ2-5): KAGVTQTPRYLIKTRGQQVTLSCSPISGHRSVSWYQQTPGQGLQFLFEYFSETQRNKGNFPGRFSGRQFSNSRSEMNVSTLELGDSALYLCASSLIGRLETQYFGPGTRLLVL.

The chain uses TRBV21-1 and TRBJ2-3; the D call of TRBD1 is as the table states it, not checked on the DNA. TRBV21-1 is marked as a pseudogene. The CDR3 consists of 15 residues. In nucleotides, the CDR3 is TGTGCCAGCAGCATTGGAAGTTGGGCGGAGCATACGCAGTATTTT. This codes for CASSIGSWAEHTQYF.

This clonotype has only a few counts. The J gene is TRBJ2-1, the V gene TRBV5-4; D is undetermined. This CDR3 is built from 12 residues. Between the trimmed V and J ends, which lost 4 bases and 7 bases, there was a span of 9 bases. CDR1 and CDR2 from the germline V gene are SGHNT and YYREEE (reference sequence). The CDR3 DNA sequence: TGTGCCAGCAGCCCCTCCCGGAATGAGCAGTTCTTC. It translates to CASSPSRNEQFF.

The V gene is TRBV20-1, the J gene TRBJ2-3; 12 bases are a match to TRBD2. This CDR3 has 14 amino acids. Trimming cost V 5 bases and J 5 bases; bases outside gene matches: 5. Germline V gives CDR1 DFQATT, CDR2 SNEGSKA (reference sequence). This CDR3 is CSAPSGGAKDTQYF. The CDR3 DNA reads as TGCAGTGCTCCTAGCGGGGGGGCGAAAGATACGCAGTATTTT.

This clonotype has more than one count but fewer than ten. The rearrangement joins TRBV28 to TRBJ1-1; no clear D gene. The CDR3 runs 12 residues. Germline CDR1 MDHEN, CDR2 SYDVKM. Trimming took 1 base from V and 10 from J, leaving 10 bases between them. Here the CDR3 reads CASSLFGAGAFF. The CDR3 DNA sequence: TGTGCCAGCAGTTTATTTGGTGCTGGAGCTTTCTTT.

This chain connects TRBV5-4 to TRBJ2-5; D ambiguous. The germline V and J ends were trimmed by 3 bases and 4 bases, with 13 bases remaining between them. Germline V gene data show CDR1 as SGHNT and CDR2 as YYREEE (reference sequence). The CDR3 has 14 residues. As DNA, the CDR3 is TGTGCCAGCAGCTCCGTTTTAGTCGGAGAGACCCAGTACTTC. Amino acids: CASSSVLVGETQYF.

Note on this clonotype: A much larger clone is a single base away; this may be a read error. V is TRBV12-3 or TRBV12-4 and J is TRBJ1-5; D may be TRBD1 (6 bases). The CDR3 is 18 amino acids. The CDR3, as DNA: TGTACCAGCAGTTCTATAGAGGTATCAGGGGATTATATTCAGCCCCAGCATTTT. This codes for CTSSSIEVSGDYIQPQHF.

This clonotype has at least ten counts. J is TRBJ2-1 and V is TRBV3-1, with 9 bases fitting TRBD2. Trimming cost V 7 bases and J 7 bases; bases outside gene matches: 11. Germline V gene data show CDR1 as LGHDT and CDR2 as YNNKEL (reference sequence). This CDR3 has 15 residues. Written as DNA, the CDR3 is TGTGCCAGCATGGAGCGGGGGGCGGCTTTGAATGAGCAGTTCTTC. This codes for CASMERGAALNEQFF.

CDR3 nucleotide sequence: TGCGCCAGCAGCTTTCGCGTGGGGCGCGTTGGGCGGGCTGAAGCTTTCTTT. This encodes CASSFRVGRVGRAEAFF. The V gene is TRBV5-1, the J gene TRBJ1-1, with D maybe TRBD1 (5 bases). V was pared by 2 bases and J by 6 bases, with 23 bases between. The V gene's germline CDR1 is SGHRS and CDR2 YFSETQ. This CDR3 is 17 amino acids long. Looking up the rest from reference TRBV5-1 and TRBJ1-1 gives the full variable domain: KAGVTQTPRYLIKTRGQQVTLSCSPISGHRSVSWYQQTPGQGLQFLFEYFSETQRNKGNFPGRFSGRQFSNSRSEMNVSTLELGDSALYLCASSFRVGRVGRAEAFFGQGTRLTVV.

This clonotype appeared a few times. V and J are TRBV9 and TRBJ2-1; 7 bases agree with TRBD1. CDR3 length: 16 amino acids. The V gene's germline CDR1 is SGDLS and CDR2 YYNGEE. Trimming removed 4 bases from V and 0 bases from J; junction bases left unmatched: 7. The DNA for the CDR3 is TGTGCCAGCAGCCCTCGGGACAGTAGCTCCTACAATGAGCAGTTCTTC. This sequence encodes CASSPRDSSSYNEQFF. Looking up the rest from reference TRBV9 and TRBJ2-1 gives the full variable domain: DSGVTQTPKHLITATGQRVTLRCSPRSGDLSVYWYQQSLDQGLQFLIQYYNGEERAKGNILERFSAQQFPDLHSELNLSSLELGDSALYFCASSPRDSSSYNEQFFGPGTRLTVL.